This T cell receptor (beta chain) was profiled in a study of T cell repertoires in cytomegalovirus infection. General study findings and limits: Cumulative public TCR beta family frequency identified carriers of CMV plus the relevant HLA.

The V end lost 0 bases, the J end lost 4 bases, and 17 bases lay between the germline ends. CDR1 is MGHRA, CDR2 YSYEKL, per germline. CDR3 length: 17 residues. Remarks on this clonotype: Its antigen is as yet unknown.

TCRdb re-derived calls from the reads in MiXCR, one entry per CDR3 protein. Of fewer than 550,000 distinct CDR3 sequences detected, approximately 31% appear once; the ten largest clones hold about an eighth. The chain joins TRBV4-1 to TRBJ2-3, with a tentative D call TRBD1 (5 bases). Material for sequencing was PBMCs. This sequence originates from a human donor in good health (CMV status not recorded). Some clones in this sample may be carry-over from other donors' samples. The CDR3 sequence is CASSQDLRGTRPDTQYF. The CDR3 DNA reads as TGCGCCAGCAGCCAAGATCTAAGGGGAACCCGGCCAGATACGCAGTATTTT.